Shown below are 18 T cell receptor beta chains from a single sample sequenced in a study of cytomegalovirus exposure and HLA in healthy donors. 13 Jbeta primers and 60 Vbeta primers were used for the PCR. TCRdb's table, derived via immunoSEQ multiplex PCR, lists solely in-frame clones and lacks some. The table has more than 150,000 clones, roughly 76% seen once. The specimen was PBMCs. The receptors were sampled from a man between 40 and 49 years old in good health and CMV-seropositive.

This clone was detected only a few times. The chain has TRBV15 and TRBJ1-1; D may be TRBD1 (6 bases). This CDR3 has 14 residues. The germline CDR1 and CDR2 sequences are LNHNV and YYDKDF (reference sequence). With 1 base removed from V and 7 bases from J, the gap between germline ends came to 13 bases. This CDR3 is CATSRAGGPLEAFF. For the CDR3, the DNA is TGTGCCACCAGCAGAGCTGGGGGCCCACTTGAAGCTTTCTTT.

DNA of the CDR3: TGTGCCGCCAGGGAGAACACTGAAGCTTTCTTT. Residues: CAARENTEAFF. The chain has TRBV7-9 and TRBJ1-1; tentative D call: TRBD1 (5 bases). The CDR3 is 11 amino acids. Deletions cut 11 bases from V and 1 base from J, with 8 bases between. Germline CDR1 SEHNR, CDR2 FQNEAQ (reference sequence).

The CDR3 sequence: CSVSIGGGQETQYF. In DNA, the CDR3 is TGCAGCGTCTCCATCGGCGGGGGCCAAGAGACCCAGTACTTC. V is TRBV29-1 and J is TRBJ2-5; 7 bases align to TRBD2. With V trimmed by 6 bases and J by 1 base, 8 bases remained unmatched. CDR3 length equals 14 residues. Germline V gives CDR1 SQVTM, CDR2 ANQGSEA.

The chain recombines TRBV4-3 with TRBJ2-5, with TRBD1 as a possible D gene (5 bases). The CDR3 has 15 amino acids. The germline V and J ends were trimmed by 2 bases and 5 bases, with 15 bases remaining between them. The germline CDR1 and CDR2 sequences are LGHNA and YSLEER. CDR3 protein: CASSQISGLGETQYF. The DNA of the CDR3 is TGCGCCAGCAGCCAAATCTCAGGGCTGGGGGAGACCCAGTACTTC.

The chain links TRBV5-4 to TRBJ2-2, with 12 positions matching TRBD2. The germline V gene has CDR1 SGHNT and CDR2 YYREEE (reference sequence). Trimming took 4 bases from V and 4 from J; bases not matched to a gene: 5. The CDR3 consists of 16 residues. The CDR3 reads CASSRLAGGRTGELFF. CDR3 nucleotide sequence: TGTGCCAGCAGCCGTCTAGCGGGGGGGCGCACCGGGGAGCTGTTTTTT. The whole variable domain, filled in from reference TRBV5-4 and TRBJ2-2, reads ETGVTQSPTHLIKTRGQQVTLRCSSQSGHNTVSWYQQALGQGPQFIFQYYREEENGRGNFPPRFSGLQFPNYSSELNVNALELDDSALYLCASSRLAGGRTGELFFGEGSRLTVL.

This clone showed up just once. This chain connects TRBV2 to TRBJ2-7; possibly TRBD1 for D (6 bases). This CDR3 is built from 12 residues. V lost 5 bases and J lost 3, with 8 bases in between. The germline V gene has CDR1 SNHLY and CDR2 FYNNEI. The CDR3 loop reads CASSLDSYEQYF. As DNA, the CDR3 is TGTGCCAGCAGTTTGGACAGCTACGAGCAGTACTTC.

The genes are TRBV6-4 and TRBJ2-1; TRBD1 agrees at 9 bases. Looked up from germline, CDR1 is MRHNA and CDR2 is SNTAGT. The trim removed 4 bases at V and 4 bases at J, leaving 5 bases unmatched. This CDR3 has 15 residues. The CDR3 loop reads CASSVEGQGYNEQFF. The CDR3 DNA follows: TGTGCCAGCAGTGTCGAGGGACAGGGTTACAATGAGCAGTTCTTC.

V is TRBV19 and J is TRBJ2-3, with 7 nucleotides matching TRBD1. The trim removed 8 bases at V and 1 base at J, leaving 6 bases unmatched. The CDR3 has 14 residues. CDR1 and CDR2 from the germline V gene are LNHDA and SQIVND (reference sequence). CDR3 region: CASGRGGRTDTQYF. The DNA of the CDR3 is TGTGCCAGTGGACGAGGGGGCCGCACAGATACGCAGTATTTT.

The chain joins TRBV20-1 to TRBJ2-2, with D hard to call. CDR1 and CDR2 (germline): DFQATT, SNEGSKA (reference sequence). The CDR3 has 11 amino acids. The V end was cut by 6 bases, the J end by 6 bases, with 8 bases between. CDR3 nucleotides: TGCAGTGCCCCACTACCCGGGGAGCTGTTTTTT. The encoded protein is CSAPLPGELFF.

J is TRBJ1-2 and V is TRBV6-5, with no clear D. This CDR3 contains 13 residues. Germline V gene sequence: CDR1 MNHEY, CDR2 SVGAGI. V gave up 5 bases and J gave up 2 bases, with 9 bases separating them. The CDR3, as DNA: TGTGCCAGCAGTGAACGGAGGAACTATGGCTACACCTTC. This encodes CASSERRNYGYTF.

On this clone: One end of the junction is discordant with germline, which a read error may explain. The J gene is TRBJ1-5, the V gene TRBV18; D gene uncertain. The germline V gene has CDR1 KGHSH and CDR2 LQKENI. The CDR3 loop spans 14 amino acids. The CDR3 protein is CASSPLRSEGGLDF. CDR3 DNA sequence: TGTGCCAGCTCACCACTAAGGTCGGAAGGCGGTTTGGATTTT.

This chain links TRBV7-2 with TRBJ2-2; 9 bases line up with TRBD2. CDR1 SGHTA and CDR2 FQGNSA come from the germline V gene. This CDR3 spans 15 amino acids. V lost 5 bases to trimming and J lost 5 bases; unmatched junction nucleotides: 6. The CDR3 protein is CASSPAGGQTGELFF. For the CDR3, the DNA is TGTGCCAGCAGCCCAGCGGGGGGCCAAACCGGGGAGCTGTTTTTT. The whole variable domain, remainder taken from reference TRBV7-2 and TRBJ2-2, is GAGVSQSPSNKVTEKGKDVELRCDPISGHTALYWYRQSLGQGLEFLIYFQGNSAPDKSGLPSDRFSAERTGGSVSTLTIQRTQQEDSAVYLCASSPAGGQTGELFFGEGSRLTVL.

This rearrangement joins TRBV5-1 to TRBJ2-7, with a possible D match to TRBD2 (5 bases). The V end was cut by 4 bases, the J end by 2 bases, with 10 bases between. CDR1 is SGHRS and CDR2 is YFSETQ in the germline V gene. The CDR3 sequence is 13 residues long. This CDR3 is CASSLRETYEQYF. CDR3 DNA sequence: TGCGCCAGCAGCCTGAGGGAAACCTACGAGCAGTACTTC.

The chain recombines TRBV14 with TRBJ1-1; 8 bases are a match to TRBD1. The CDR3 contains 15 residues. J was trimmed by 2 bases and V by 5 bases; bases with no gene match: 7. Germline CDR1 is SGHDN and CDR2 is FVKESK. Here the CDR3 DNA reads TGTGCCAGCAGCATACGGACAGGGCGAAACACTGAAGCTTTCTTT. This sequence encodes CASSIRTGRNTEAFF.

The J gene is TRBJ2-2, the V gene TRBV30, with a weak D call TRBD2 (5 bases). The germline gives CDR1 GTSNPN, CDR2 SVGIG (reference sequence). CDR3 length: 16 residues. V lost 4 bases to trimming and J lost 7 bases, with 22 bases between them. The CDR3 is CAWTTPGYGSGGELFF. CDR3 coding DNA: TGTGCCTGGACGACCCCGGGGTACGGGTCAGGCGGGGAGCTGTTTTTT.

The chain uses TRBV2 and TRBJ2-1; possible D gene TRBD2, 6 bases. Germline V gene lookup returns CDR1 SNHLY and CDR2 FYNNEI. V shed 8 bases and J shed 4 bases, with 18 bases lying between them. The CDR3 is 15 amino acids. The CDR3 region has the DNA TGTGCCAGCGGGCAGGCAGGCGGGAATTACAATGAGCAGTTCTTC. Translated: CASGQAGGNYNEQFF.

The J gene is TRBJ2-3, the V gene TRBV30, with 7 positions matching TRBD1. Germline V lookup: CDR1 GTSNPN, CDR2 SVGIG (reference sequence). The CDR3 is 15 residues long. V was clipped by 0 bases and J by 5 bases; unmatched bases: 8. Here the CDR3 reads CAWSVQTGWLDTQYF. CDR3 DNA sequence: TGTGCCTGGAGTGTACAGACAGGGTGGTTAGATACGCAGTATTTT.

This chain connects TRBV6-5 to TRBJ2-1, with D possibly TRBD2 on 6 matching bases. The length of the CDR3 is 14 residues. CDR1 and CDR2 from the germline V gene are MNHEY and SVGAGI. The V gene lost 4 bases and the J gene lost 4 bases, with 11 bases spanning the gap. CDR3 sequence (DNA): TGTGCCAGCAGTTTTCCCGGGACTTACAATGAGCAGTTCTTC. Translated: CASSFPGTYNEQFF.